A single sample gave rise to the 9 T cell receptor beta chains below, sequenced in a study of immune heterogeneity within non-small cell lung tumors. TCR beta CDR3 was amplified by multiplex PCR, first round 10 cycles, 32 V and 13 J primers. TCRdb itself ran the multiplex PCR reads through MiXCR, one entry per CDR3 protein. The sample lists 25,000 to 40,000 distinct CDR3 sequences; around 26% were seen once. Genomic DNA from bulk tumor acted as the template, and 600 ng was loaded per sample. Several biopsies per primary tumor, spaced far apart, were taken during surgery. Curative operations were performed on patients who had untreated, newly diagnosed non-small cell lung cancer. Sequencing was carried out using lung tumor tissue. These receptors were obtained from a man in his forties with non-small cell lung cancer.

Here the CDR3 DNA reads TGTGCCAGTAGCCCTCGGCGGGAGCCCTACAATGAGCAGTTCTTC. This gives the protein CASSPRREPYNEQFF. The chain employs TRBV19 and TRBJ2-1; 7 nucleotides match TRBD2. Germline V gene data show CDR1 as LNHDA and CDR2 as SQIVND (reference sequence). J gave up 2 bases and V 6 bases, and 7 bases lay outside the gene matches. The CDR3 has 15 residues.

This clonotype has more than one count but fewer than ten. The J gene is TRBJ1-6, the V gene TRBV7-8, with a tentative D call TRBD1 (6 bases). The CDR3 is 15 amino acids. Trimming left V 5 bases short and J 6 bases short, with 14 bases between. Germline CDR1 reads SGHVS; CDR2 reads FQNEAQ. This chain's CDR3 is CASSRTGAGNSPLHF. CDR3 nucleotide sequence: TGTGCCAGCAGCAGAACGGGGGCCGGTAATTCACCCCTCCACTTT.

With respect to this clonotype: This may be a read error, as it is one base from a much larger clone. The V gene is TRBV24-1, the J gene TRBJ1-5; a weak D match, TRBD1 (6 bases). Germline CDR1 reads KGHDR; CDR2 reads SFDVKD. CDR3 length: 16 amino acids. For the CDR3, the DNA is TGTGCCACCAGTGATCCGCAGGGGCCTGGGGAGCAGCCCCAGAATTTT. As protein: CATSDPQGPGEQPQNF.

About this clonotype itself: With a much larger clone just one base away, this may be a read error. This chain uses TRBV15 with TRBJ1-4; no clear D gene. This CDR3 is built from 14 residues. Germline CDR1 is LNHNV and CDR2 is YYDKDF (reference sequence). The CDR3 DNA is TGTGCCACCAGAAGAGATTTGGGAAATGAAAAACTGTTTTTT. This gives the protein CATRRDLGNEKLFF.

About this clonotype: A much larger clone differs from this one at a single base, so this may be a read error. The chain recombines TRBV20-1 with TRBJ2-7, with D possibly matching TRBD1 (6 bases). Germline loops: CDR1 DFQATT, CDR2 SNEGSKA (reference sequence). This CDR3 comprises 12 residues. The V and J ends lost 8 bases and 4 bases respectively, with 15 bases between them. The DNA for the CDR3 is TGCAGTTCCTCCAGGGGCAGGTACGAGCAGTACTTC. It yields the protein CSSSRGRYEQYF.

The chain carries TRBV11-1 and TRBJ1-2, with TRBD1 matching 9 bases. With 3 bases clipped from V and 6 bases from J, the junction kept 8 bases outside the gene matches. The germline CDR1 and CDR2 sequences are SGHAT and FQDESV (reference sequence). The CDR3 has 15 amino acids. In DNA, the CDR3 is TGTGCCAGCAGCTTTTCTTCAGGGACAGGGAATGGCTACACCTTC. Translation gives CASSFSSGTGNGYTF.

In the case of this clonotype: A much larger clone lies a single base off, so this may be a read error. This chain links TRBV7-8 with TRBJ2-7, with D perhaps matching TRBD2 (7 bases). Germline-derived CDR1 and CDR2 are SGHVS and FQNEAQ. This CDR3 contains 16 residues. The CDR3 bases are TGTGCCAGGAGCTTAGGGAGGGGGGGCACCGTCTACGAGCAGTACTTC. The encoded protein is CARSLGRGGTVYEQYF.

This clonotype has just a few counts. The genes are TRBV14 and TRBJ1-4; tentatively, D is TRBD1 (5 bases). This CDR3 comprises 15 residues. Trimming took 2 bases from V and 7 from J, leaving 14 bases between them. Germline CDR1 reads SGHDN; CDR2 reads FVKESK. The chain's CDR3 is CASSQLEGAGEKLFF. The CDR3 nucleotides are TGTGCCAGCAGCCAACTCGAAGGGGCGGGTGAAAAACTGTTTTTT.

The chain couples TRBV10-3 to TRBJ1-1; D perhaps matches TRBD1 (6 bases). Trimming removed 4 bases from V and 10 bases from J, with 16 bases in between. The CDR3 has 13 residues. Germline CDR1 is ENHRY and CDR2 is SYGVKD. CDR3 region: CAISAGAVSGAFF. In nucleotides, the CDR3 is TGTGCCATCAGTGCAGGGGCCGTATCGGGAGCTTTCTTT.